One T cell receptor beta chain is described in this entry. Which antigen it targets is not known. No base qualities exist here, and no much larger clone lies one base off it. The entry originates in a study of Ad26.COV2.S vaccination and SARS-CoV-2 variants (dated by TCRdb to the early 2020s). About the investigation overall: Vaccine-arm donors were drawn from COV1001, a multicentre, randomized, double-blind, placebo-controlled phase I-IIa trial of Ad26.COV2.S in healthy adults. The specificity and breadth of SARS-CoV-2-reactive T cell receptors after Ad26.COV2.S vaccination were assessed by TCRbeta repertoire sequencing. The TCR-sequenced set comprised around 30 samples: some 20 Ad26.COV2.S vaccine recipients, 5 placebo recipients and 8 SARS-CoV-2 convalescent individuals. Dosing of Ad26.COV2.S was intramuscular, at either 5x10^10 or 1x10^11 viral particles, delivered as one shot or as two shots spaced 56 days apart. Throughout the experiments and outcome assessment, investigators stayed blinded to trial group allocation. Trial participants were randomized into five groups of five: low-dose or high-dose Ad26.COV2.S given once or twice, or placebo on both occasions.

Between the V and J ends, shortened by 4 bases and 5 bases respectively, the junction contains 17 bases. Measured from the cysteine to the phenylalanine, the CDR3 is 15 residues long. Of the read, only the CDR3 DNA is kept; its 45 bases are in frame from base 1. For CDR1 and CDR2, the germline V gene (reference sequence) lists LNHDA and SQIVND. Overall results and qualifications from the work: Higher spike-specific TCR breadth was observed in Ad26.COV2.S recipients than in placebo recipients (P = 0.0014). The study lacked the statistical power to compare responses across vaccine doses or regimens. After vaccination, substantial breadth of spike-specific CD8+ and CD4+ T cell responses was reported. The authors noted that total T cell responses may have been underestimated by the TCR breadth and depth analyses. Comparable non-spike TCR breadth was observed between vaccine and placebo recipients, consistent with only spike being contained in the vaccine.

TCRbeta CDR3 regions were sequenced with the immunoSEQ Assay. After extraction, genomic DNA underwent amplification by bias-controlled multiplex PCR, followed by high-throughput sequencing. Per the original workflow: To quantify the absolute abundance of each unique TCRbeta CDR3 region, sequences were collapsed and filtered. T cell fraction was estimated by normalizing TCRbeta template counts to usable DNA, which was measured by amplifying reference genes present in all nucleated cells. Repertoire TCRs were annotated as SARS-CoV-2-specific when V gene, CDR3 amino acid sequence and J gene were exactly matched to a known reactive TCR set. The reference SARS-CoV-2 TCR set came from MIRA and was filtered for enrichment in COVID-19-positive ImmuneCODE repertoires, removing public or cross-reactive TCRs. Based on the MIRA antigens, annotated TCRs were further analysed at the level of specific ORF or position within ORF. Breadth was defined as annotated unique rearrangements over total unique productive rearrangements; depth was the summed frequency of those rearrangements. Two-sided Wilcoxon rank-sum tests were applied when comparing TCR breadth between groups. The table was pulled from immuneACCESS by TCRdb, which kept in-frame rearrangements only. Such tables lose some clones; where checked, under half of the loss comes from unresolved V genes, and the rest has no known cause. V and J calls plus clone size are reproduced from that table; the DNA served to infer D and trimming. The sample table records some 270,000 clones; around nine tenths of these occur just once. Roughly 3% of the sample lies in the top ten.

The sample's treatment or condition, from its label and the paper: roughly 20 received Ad26.COV2.S at low or high dose, single or two shots; roughly 5 received placebo; per-sample allocation not given. For vaccine and placebo recipients, repertoires were sequenced using samples collected on day 63 after the first injection. In Cohort 1b, more than 20 adults aged 18-55 years were enrolled at a single site in Boston, USA, between 29 July and 7 August 2020. Ad26.COV2.S consisted of a replication-incompetent adenovirus type 26 vector by which a prefusion-stabilized SARS-CoV-2 spike protein from the original Wuhan strain was expressed.

This sample comprised peripheral blood, obtained in a trial of Ad26.COV2.S vaccine versus placebo. The sequence came from a person between 18 and 59 years old who received the Ad26.COV2.S COVID-19 vaccine or a placebo. Recombination joined TRBV19 with TRBJ2-5; the D gene lacks a confident call. The CDR3 amino acid sequence is: CASSTPTASRETQYF. DNA sequence: TGTGCCAGTAGTACCCCGACGGCCTCGCGGGAGACCCAGTACTTC. The full variable domain, with segments outside the CDR3 supplied by the reference TRBV19 and TRBJ2-5 proteins, appears as DGGITQSPKYLFRKEGQNVTLSCEQNLNHDAMYWYRQDPGQGLRLIYYSQIVNDFQKGDIAEGYSVSREKKESFPLTVTSAQKNPTAFYLCASSTPTASRETQYFGPGTRLLVL.